These 3 T cell receptor beta chains were sequenced from one sample in a study of regulatory T cells in long-lasting Graves disease. Construction of the TCR beta libraries employed iRepertoire HTBI primers in conjunction with Arm-PCR of CDR3 regions. TCRdb re-analysed the multiplex PCR reads in MiXCR, keeping a single row per CDR3 protein. The sample lists about 530,000 distinct CDR3 sequences; roughly 15% were seen once. Time point: newly diagnosed GD, antithyroid drugs for less than 3 months. TCR sequences were obtained from RNA taken from PBMCs. These data also formed part of another study, on T cells in Graves' hyperthyroidism and ophthalmopathy.

Source: peripheral blood mononuclear cells (PBMCs), taken at new diagnosis, from a patient treated with antithyroid drugs. The source is a woman aged 40 to 65 with Graves disease.

Regarding this clonotype: One junction end does not reproduce the germline sequence, and a read error may be involved. For the CDR3, the DNA is TGCGCCGGCAGCTTACTGGGACCGGAGTTGAATGAAAAACTGTTTTTT. Protein sequence: CAGSLLGPELNEKLFF. This chain links TRBV5-1 with TRBJ1-4; D may be TRBD1 (5 bases). Germline V gene lookup returns CDR1 SGHRS and CDR2 YFSETQ. There are 16 residues in the CDR3. The whole variable domain, filled in from reference TRBV5-1 and TRBJ1-4, reads KAGVTQTPRYLIKTRGQQVTLSCSPISGHRSVSWYQQTPGQGLQFLFEYFSETQRNKGNFPGRFSGRQFSNSRSEMNVSTLELGDSALYLCAGSLLGPELNEKLFFGSGTQLSVL.

This clonotype was counted at least ten times. The chain combines TRBV7-9 with TRBJ1-1; no reliable D call. V was trimmed by 0 bases and J by 1 base, leaving 3 bases between them. The germline CDR1 and CDR2 sequences are SEHNR and FQNEAQ (reference sequence). CDR3 size: 13 residues. CDR3 DNA: TGTGCCAGCAGCTTAGCGGGGAACACTGAAGCTTTCTTT. This encodes CASSLAGNTEAFF.

This clonotype was seen a few times. This sequence joins TRBV6-5 and TRBJ2-7; 9 bases are shared with TRBD2. Germline V CDR1 and CDR2: MNHEY, SVGAGI. CDR3 length: 14 amino acids. V was pared by 2 bases and J by 5 bases, with 4 bases of the junction left unmatched. CDR3 DNA sequence: TGTGCCAGCAGTTACGGTAGCGGGGGCGACGAGCAGTACTTC. This encodes CASSYGSGGDEQYF.